The sequence of this T cell receptor beta chain was determined in a study of T cells in Graves' hyperthyroidism and ophthalmopathy. There were TCR beta CDR3 regions amplified from RNA transcripts. HTBI primers were employed in a first-round RT-PCR of the TCR CDR3. TCRdb ran MiXCR on the multiplex PCR reads and lists one entry per CDR3 protein. Of some 490,000 distinct CDR3 sequences in the sample, about 20% are singletons; the top ten hold 45% to 50%. To note about this clonotype: Its matching antigen is unknown.

Germline V lookup: CDR1 MRHNA, CDR2 SNTAGT. Trimming pared 3 bases from V and 4 bases from J, leaving 12 bases between. There are 15 residues in the CDR3. Diagnostic decisions used clinical symptoms, serum thyroxine and TRAb, thyroid ultrasound and orbital computed tomography. The PBMCs were sourced from fresh peripheral blood (around 10 ml). Overall study findings and caveats: Blood also showed most of the thyroid clonotypes that were expanded above 0.001.

The genes are TRBV6-4 and TRBJ2-2, with a weak D call TRBD2 (5 bases). Sequencing used blood. The receptor was derived from a woman in her 70s with Graves' ophthalmopathy. The CDR3 DNA is TGTGCCAGCAGTGAGGGAGTTAGCCCCACCGGGGAGCTGTTTTTT. The encoded protein is CASSEGVSPTGELFF.